The T cell receptor beta chain described here comes from a study of post-analysis software for immune sequencing data. The wider study: Relapsing-remitting, secondary progressive and progressive-relapsing multiple sclerosis courses were included.

V was cut by 9 bases and J by 3 bases, with 13 bases left in between. The length of the CDR3 is 13 residues. The germline V gene encodes CDR1 MNHEY and CDR2 SVGEGT. Built from TCR beta cDNA, the libraries had unique molecular identifiers in them. Starting from about 0.94 to 9.7 million T cells, the study yielded 500,000 or so cDNA molecules. One entry per CDR3 protein results from TCRdb running MiXCR on the PCR reads. The sample lists over 250,000 distinct CDR3 sequences; around 34% were seen once. This clonotype was found many times. Its antigen is currently unknown. Findings of the study overall: Multiple sclerosis was associated with a significant reduction in normalized Chao1 diversity relative to controls. Strong same-batch co-clustering of samples appeared with F measure clustering. A handful of TRBV segments were significantly more frequent in patients than in controls. TRBV5-6, TRBV5-1 and TRBV20-1 were among these segments.

The specimen sequenced was blood. The chain links TRBV6-2 or TRBV6-3 to TRBJ2-3; D possibly corresponds to TRBD1 (5 bases). The source is a girl under 18 with multiple sclerosis. The CDR3 loop reads CASHRQSTDTQYF. The CDR3 DNA reads TGTGCCAGTCACAGGCAGTCAACAGATACGCAGTATTTT.